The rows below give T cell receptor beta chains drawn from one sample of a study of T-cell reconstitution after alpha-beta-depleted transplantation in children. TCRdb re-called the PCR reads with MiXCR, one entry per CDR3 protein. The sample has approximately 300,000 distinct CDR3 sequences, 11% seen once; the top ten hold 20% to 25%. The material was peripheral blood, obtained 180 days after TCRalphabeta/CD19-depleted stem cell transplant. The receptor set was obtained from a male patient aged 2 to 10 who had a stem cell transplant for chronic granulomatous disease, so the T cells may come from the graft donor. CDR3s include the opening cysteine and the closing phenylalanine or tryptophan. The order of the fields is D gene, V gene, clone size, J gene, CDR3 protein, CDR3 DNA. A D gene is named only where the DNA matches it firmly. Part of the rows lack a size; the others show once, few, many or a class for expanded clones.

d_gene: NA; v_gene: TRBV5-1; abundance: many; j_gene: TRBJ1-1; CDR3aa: CASSLVRGHTEAFF; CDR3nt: TGCGCCAGCAGCTTGGTTCGCGGTCACACTGAAGCTTTCTTT
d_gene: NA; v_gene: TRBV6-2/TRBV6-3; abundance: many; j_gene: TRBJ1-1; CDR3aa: CASSYGAGWNTEAFF; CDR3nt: TGTGCCAGCAGTTACGGGGCAGGTTGGAACACTGAAGCTTTCTTT
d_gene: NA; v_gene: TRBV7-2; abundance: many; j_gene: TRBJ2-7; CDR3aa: CASSLREPYEQYF; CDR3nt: TGTGCCAGCAGCTTGAGAGAGCCGTACGAGCAGTACTTC
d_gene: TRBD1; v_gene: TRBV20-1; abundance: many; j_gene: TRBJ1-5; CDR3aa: CSARDQGTAINQPQHF; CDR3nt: TGCAGTGCTAGAGATCAAGGGACAGCGATTAATCAGCCCCAGCATTTT
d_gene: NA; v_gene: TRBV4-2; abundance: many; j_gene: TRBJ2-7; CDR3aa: CASSHESGLTYEQYF; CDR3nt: TGTGCCAGCAGCCATGAGTCGGGTCTTACCTACGAGCAGTACTTC
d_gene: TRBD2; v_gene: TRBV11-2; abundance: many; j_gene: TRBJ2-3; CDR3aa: CASSHSGGTSADTQYF; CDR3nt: TGTGCCAGCAGCCATTCGGGAGGGACATCGGCAGATACGCAGTATTTT
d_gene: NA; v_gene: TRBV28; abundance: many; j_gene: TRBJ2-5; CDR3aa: CASSPPTPRETQYF; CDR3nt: TGTGCCAGCAGTCCCCCTACCCCCCGAGAGACCCAGTACTTC
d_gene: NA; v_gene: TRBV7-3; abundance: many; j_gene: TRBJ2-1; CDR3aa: CASGRSDNEQFF; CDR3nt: TGTGCCAGCGGGAGGTCGGACAATGAGCAGTTCTTC
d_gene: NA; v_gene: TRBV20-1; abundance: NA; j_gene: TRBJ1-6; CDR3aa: CSAQTGPSPLHF; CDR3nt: TGCAGTGCCCAGACAGGACCGTCACCCCTCCACTTT
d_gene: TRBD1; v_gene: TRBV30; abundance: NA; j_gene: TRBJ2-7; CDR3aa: CAWSVGTGGAYEQYF; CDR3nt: TGTGCCTGGAGTGTTGGGACAGGGGGGGCCTACGAGCAGTACTTC
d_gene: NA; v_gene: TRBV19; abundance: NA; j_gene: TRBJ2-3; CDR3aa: CASSIMGASTDTQYF; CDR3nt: TGTGCCAGTAGTATAATGGGGGCGAGCACAGATACGCAGTATTTT
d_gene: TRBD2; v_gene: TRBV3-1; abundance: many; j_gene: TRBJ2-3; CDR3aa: CASSKRTSDDTQYF; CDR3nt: TGTGCCAGCAGCAAAAGGACTAGCGACGATACGCAGTATTTT
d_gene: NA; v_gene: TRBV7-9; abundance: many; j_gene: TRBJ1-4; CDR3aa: CASSRPGANEKLFF; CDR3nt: TGTGCCAGCAGTCGACCGGGGGCTAATGAAAAACTGTTTTTT
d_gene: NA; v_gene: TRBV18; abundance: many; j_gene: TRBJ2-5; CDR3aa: CASSPSPETQYF; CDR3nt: TGTGCCAGCTCACCGTCTCCTGAGACCCAGTACTTC
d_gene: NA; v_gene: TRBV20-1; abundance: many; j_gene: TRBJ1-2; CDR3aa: CSARALVWEGGYTF; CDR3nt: TGCAGTGCTAGAGCATTAGTCTGGGAGGGAGGCTACACCTTC
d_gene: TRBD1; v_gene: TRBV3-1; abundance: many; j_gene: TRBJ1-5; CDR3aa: CASSQTGAKYSNQPQHF; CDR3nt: TGTGCCAGCAGCCAAACAGGGGCGAAATATAGCAATCAGCCCCAGCATTTT
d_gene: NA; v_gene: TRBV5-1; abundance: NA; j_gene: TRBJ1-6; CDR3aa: CASSLEGPVDSPLHF; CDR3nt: TGCGCCAGCAGCTTGGAGGGTCCGGTTGATTCACCCCTCCACTTT
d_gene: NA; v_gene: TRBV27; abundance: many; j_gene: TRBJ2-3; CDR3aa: CASSDGITDTDTQYF; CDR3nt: TGTGCCAGCAGTGACGGGATTACGGACACAGATACGCAGTATTTT
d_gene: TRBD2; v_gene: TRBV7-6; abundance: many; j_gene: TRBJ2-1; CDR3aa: CASSLGSGTRGWDEQFF; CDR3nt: TGTGCCAGCAGCTTAGGTTCCGGGACTAGGGGGTGGGATGAGCAGTTCTTC
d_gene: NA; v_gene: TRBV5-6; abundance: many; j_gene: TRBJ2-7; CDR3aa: CASSGLELTYEQYF; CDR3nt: TGTGCCAGCAGCGGGTTAGAGTTAACCTACGAGCAGTACTTC
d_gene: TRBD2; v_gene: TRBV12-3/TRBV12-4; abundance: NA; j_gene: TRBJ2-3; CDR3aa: CASSRLAKDTQYF; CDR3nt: TGTGCCAGCAGTCGACTAGCTAAAGATACGCAGTATTTT
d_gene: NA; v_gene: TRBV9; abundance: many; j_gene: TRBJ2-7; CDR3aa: CASSVEETGRGYEQYF; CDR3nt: TGTGCCAGCAGCGTAGAGGAGACGGGCAGGGGCTACGAGCAGTACTTC
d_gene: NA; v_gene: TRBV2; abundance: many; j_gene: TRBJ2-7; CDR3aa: CASSDRQAGREQYF; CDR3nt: TGTGCCAGCAGTGATCGACAGGCAGGTCGGGAGCAGTACTTC
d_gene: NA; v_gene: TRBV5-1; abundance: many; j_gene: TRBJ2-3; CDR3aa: CASSLGGSRGSDTQYF; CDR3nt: TGCGCCAGCAGCTTGGGAGGGAGCAGGGGCTCAGATACGCAGTATTTT
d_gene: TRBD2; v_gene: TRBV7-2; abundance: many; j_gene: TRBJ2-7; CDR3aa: CASSLGASGSYEQYF; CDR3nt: TGTGCCAGCAGCTTAGGGGCTAGCGGGAGTTACGAGCAGTACTTC